This TCR beta chain appears in the sequencing data of a study of neurological immune-mediated disorders. This clonotype was observed many times. Time point given: longitudinal time-point 1 (baseline). CDR3 length equals 13 residues. V was shortened by 8 bases and J by 7 bases, with 18 bases between the two germline ends. CDR1 MNHNS and CDR2 SASEGT come from the germline V gene. Synthesis of cDNA was carried out by template-switch 5'RACE. The reaction used 10-nucleotide random UMIs. TCRdb re-called the 5' RACE reads with MiXCR, one entry per CDR3 protein. The repertoire holds some 71,000 distinct CDR3 sequences, with about a tenth as singletons.

Sequencing was performed on PBMCs. J is TRBJ2-7 and V is TRBV6-1; D tentatively fits TRBD1 or TRBD2 (5 bases each). This clonotype was obtained from a man aged 25 to 40 in good health. The DNA of the CDR3 is TGTGCCAGCTCAACCGGGACCGCCGTGGAGCAGTACTTC. As protein: CASSTGTAVEQYF.